These 20 T cell receptor beta chains came from one sample sequenced in a study of cytomegalovirus exposure and HLA in healthy donors. This PCR relied on a set of 60 Vbeta primers and 13 Jbeta primers. Sequencing used immunoSEQ multiplex PCR; TCRdb keeps in-frame clones, though not all of them. The table shows 150,000 to 200,000 clones, with 77% occurring only once. Sequenced material: PBMCs. The receptors stem from a female donor in good health and CMV-seronegative.

The gene calls are TRBV28 and TRBJ1-4; no firm D call. The ends were cut back, 8 bases at V and 7 bases at J, with 11 bases in the middle. The CDR3 is 12 residues long. CDR1 and CDR2 (germline): MDHEN, SYDVKM. CDR3 nucleotide sequence: TGTGCCAGCGGTTCCGTTCCTGAAAAACTGTTTTTT. Translation: CASGSVPEKLFF.

The chain carries TRBV27 and TRBJ2-1, with TRBD2 matching 14 bases. The CDR3 contains 17 residues. V lost 5 bases to trimming and J lost 2 bases; unmatched junction nucleotides: 5. The V gene's germline CDR1 is MNHEY and CDR2 SMNVEV (reference sequence). CDR3 loop: CASSKGLAGAPYNEQFF. CDR3 DNA: TGTGCCAGCAGTAAGGGACTAGCGGGAGCCCCCTACAATGAGCAGTTCTTC.

The chain combines TRBV5-1 with TRBJ2-1; TRBD2 matches 11 bases. Trimming at V came to 3 bases and at J to 5 bases, leaving 7 bases not matched to a gene. The germline CDR1 and CDR2 sequences are SGHRS and YFSETQ. The CDR3 sequence is 16 residues long. CDR3 residues: CASSSLAGGPNNEQFF. CDR3 nucleotides: TGCGCCAGCAGCTCCTTAGCGGGAGGGCCGAACAATGAGCAGTTCTTC.

This rearrangement joins TRBV5-1 to TRBJ2-3; no clear D. Looked up from germline, CDR1 is SGHRS and CDR2 is YFSETQ. Trimming removed 0 bases at V and 3 bases at J, with 20 bases between. The CDR3 totals 18 residues. Here the CDR3 reads CASSLDNERTWVTDTQYF. CDR3 nucleotide sequence: TGCGCCAGCAGCTTGGATAATGAGCGCACGTGGGTGACAGATACGCAGTATTTT.

The V and J genes are TRBV2 and TRBJ2-2; 10 bases match TRBD2. Per germline, CDR1 SNHLY and CDR2 FYNNEI. V gave up 2 bases and J gave up 8 bases; unmatched junction bases: 8. This CDR3 has 16 residues. CDR3 amino acids: CASSEWASGSSGELFF. The CDR3 DNA reads as TGTGCCAGCAGTGAATGGGCTAGCGGGAGTTCGGGGGAGCTGTTTTTT.

The table lists this clone with a count of one. V and J are TRBV19 and TRBJ2-7; TRBD1 matches at 8 bases. The CDR3 runs 14 residues. With 7 bases clipped from V and 1 base from J, the junction kept 6 bases outside the gene matches. Germline V CDR1 and CDR2: LNHDA, SQIVND (reference sequence). The CDR3 DNA reads as TGTGCCAGTACCCGGACAGGGCAATCCTACGAGCAGTACTTC. Translation: CASTRTGQSYEQYF.

The chain has TRBV5-1 and TRBJ1-6; D not certain. There are 15 residues in the CDR3. With 3 bases removed from V and 0 bases from J, the gap between germline ends came to 7 bases. Per germline, CDR1 SGHRS and CDR2 YFSETQ. This chain's CDR3 is CASSSESSYNSPLHF. CDR3 sequence (DNA): TGCGCCAGCAGCTCTGAGAGCTCCTATAATTCACCCCTCCACTTT.

V and J are TRBV5-1 and TRBJ1-1; D remains unclear. The CDR3 consists of 14 residues. Germline V gene data show CDR1 as SGHRS and CDR2 as YFSETQ. The V end lost 5 bases, the J end lost 4 bases, and 15 bases lay between the germline ends. CDR3 nucleotides: TGCGCCAGCAGTCCCAGGAGGGTCGGCACTGAAGCTTTCTTT. This encodes CASSPRRVGTEAFF. Full variable domain (remainder filled in from reference TRBV5-1 and TRBJ1-1): KAGVTQTPRYLIKTRGQQVTLSCSPISGHRSVSWYQQTPGQGLQFLFEYFSETQRNKGNFPGRFSGRQFSNSRSEMNVSTLELGDSALYLCASSPRRVGTEAFFGQGTRLTVV.

The CDR3 nucleotides are TGTGCCAGTAGTCCCTGGACAGGGAGTATGGGCACTGAAGCTTTCTTT. Its translation: CASSPWTGSMGTEAFF. This rearrangement joins TRBV19 to TRBJ1-1; TRBD1 matches 8 bases. The CDR3 runs to 16 residues. Germline-derived CDR1 and CDR2 are LNHDA and SQIVND (reference sequence). J gave up 4 bases and V 5 bases, and 12 bases lay outside the gene matches.

The chain combines TRBV7-9 with TRBJ2-2; the D is unclear. The CDR3 covers 12 residues. Germline V lookup: CDR1 SEHNR, CDR2 FQNEAQ (reference sequence). The ends were cut back, 7 bases at V and 1 base at J, with 4 bases in the middle. The CDR3 DNA sequence: TGTGCCAGCACCGGGAACACCGGGGAGCTGTTTTTT. Residues: CASTGNTGELFF.

The chain recombines TRBV6-6 with TRBJ1-6; the match to TRBD1 covers 9 bases. The junction had 7 bases not matched to a gene; V was cut back by 4 bases and J by 9 bases. This CDR3 contains 15 residues. The germline CDR1 and CDR2 sequences are MNHNY and SVGAGI (reference sequence). The CDR3 protein is CASSSGTGLSSPLHF. DNA of the CDR3: TGTGCCAGCAGTTCAGGGACAGGGCTGAGTTCACCCCTCCACTTT.

V is TRBV27 and J is TRBJ2-3; the match to TRBD2 covers 7 bases. With V trimmed by 5 bases and J by 0 bases, 8 bases remained unmatched. CDR3 size: 16 residues. Germline V gene lookup returns CDR1 MNHEY and CDR2 SMNVEV (reference sequence). CDR3 bases: TGTGCCAGCAGTCTCCTCCCCGGGGGGAGCACAGATACGCAGTATTTT. Encoded protein: CASSLLPGGSTDTQYF.

The chain combines TRBV6-1 with TRBJ1-5, with TRBD1 matching 7 bases. Trimming removed 11 bases from V and 0 bases from J; junction bases left unmatched: 7. Germline assignment: CDR1 MNHNS and CDR2 SASEGT. The CDR3 contains 14 residues. The CDR3 sequence: CAHAGQYSNQPQHF. As DNA, the CDR3 is TGTGCCCACGCGGGACAGTATAGCAATCAGCCCCAGCATTTT.

The chain uses TRBV5-6 and TRBJ1-2; D not resolved. V shed 4 bases and J shed 7 bases, with 11 bases lying between them. The CDR3 has 12 residues. CDR1 is SGHDT and CDR2 is YYEEEE in the germline V gene. CDR3 amino acids: CASSGLGIGYTF. CDR3 nucleotides: TGTGCCAGCAGCGGGCTTGGCATTGGCTACACCTTC.

The genes are TRBV30 and TRBJ2-7; TRBD1 matches 8 bases. Looked up from germline, CDR1 is GTSNPN and CDR2 is SVGIG (reference sequence). The CDR3 has 14 residues. J was trimmed by 6 bases and V by 3 bases; bases with no gene match: 10. The CDR3 region has the DNA TGTGCCTGGAGCCGTGGGCAGGGGACAGGCGAGCAGTACTTC. Amino acids: CAWSRGQGTGEQYF. Drawing the rest from reference TRBV30 and TRBJ2-7, the complete variable domain is SQTIHQWPATLVQPVGSPLSLECTVEGTSNPNLYWYRQAAGRGLQLLFYSVGIGQISSEVPQNLSASRPQDRQFILSSKKLLLSDSGFYLCAWSRGQGTGEQYFGPGTRLTVT.

The chain joins TRBV7-2 to TRBJ1-6, with D maybe TRBD1 (6 bases). The V and J ends lost 6 bases and 14 bases respectively, with 17 bases between them. Germline V gene sequence: CDR1 SGHTA, CDR2 FQGNSA. The length of the CDR3 is 13 residues. CDR3 nucleotide sequence: TGTGCCAGCAGTCGTACAGGGTCGGCCACCCTCCACTTT. Amino acids: CASSRTGSATLHF. The full variable domain, in which reference TRBV7-2 and TRBJ1-6 provide the parts outside the CDR3, is GAGVSQSPSNKVTEKGKDVELRCDPISGHTALYWYRQSLGQGLEFLIYFQGNSAPDKSGLPSDRFSAERTGGSVSTLTIQRTQQEDSAVYLCASSRTGSATLHFGNGTRLTVT.

For the CDR3, the DNA is TGTGCCAGCAGTTGGGGACTAGCGGGAAGGGCTGATACGCAGTATTTT. It is translated as CASSWGLAGRADTQYF. The chain is built from TRBV13 and TRBJ2-3, with 13 bases lining up with TRBD2. This CDR3 contains 16 residues. Germline CDR1 is PRHDT and CDR2 is FYEKMQ (reference sequence). V lost 6 bases and J lost 6; bases outside the gene matches: 9.

The chain recombines TRBV6-4 with TRBJ1-5; TRBD1 might be the D (6 bases). Trimming stripped 9 bases from V and 2 bases from J, with 8 bases between. CDR3 length: 12 residues. The germline V gene has CDR1 MRHNA and CDR2 SNTAGT. The CDR3 nucleotides are TGTGCCAGGACAGGCGGCAATCAGCCCCAGCATTTT. It encodes CARTGGNQPQHF.

V is TRBV6-6 and J is TRBJ2-5; no firm D call. V lost 5 bases and J 2 bases, leaving 15 bases between the germline ends. Germline V lookup: CDR1 MNHNY, CDR2 SVGAGI (reference sequence). The CDR3 spans 15 residues. The CDR3 loop is CASSQLLGQQETQYF. CDR3 bases: TGTGCCAGCAGTCAGCTTCTTGGGCAGCAAGAGACCCAGTACTTC.

V usage is TRBV7-9 and J usage is TRBJ2-3; D perhaps matches TRBD2 (5 bases). CDR1 and CDR2 from the germline V gene are SEHNR and FQNEAQ (reference sequence). V was trimmed by 1 base and J by 0 bases, leaving 14 bases between them. The CDR3 contains 17 residues. CDR3 nucleotides: TGTGCCAGCAGCTTAGATTTGACGGACTCTAGCACAGATACGCAGTATTTT. As protein: CASSLDLTDSSTDTQYF. The entire variable domain, with the rest obtained from reference TRBV7-9 and TRBJ2-3, is as follows: DTGVSQNPRHKITKRGQNVTFRCDPISEHNRLYWYRQTLGQGPEFLTYFQNEAQLEKSRLLSDRFSAERPKGSFSTLEIQRTEQGDSAMYLCASSLDLTDSSTDTQYFGPGTRLTVL.